This T cell receptor beta chain was sequenced for a study of CD8+CD57+ T cells in acquired aplastic anemia. General observations from the study: Significance was not reached for CD8+ Simpson's diversity between patients and controls.

Flow cytometry had shown expanded CD8+CD57+ cells in the patients chosen for sequencing. According to the study, genomic DNA was the template for TCR beta VDJ and CDR3 profiling. From the reads, TCRdb called clonotypes with MiXCR, one entry per CDR3 protein. The sample shows tens of thousands of distinct CDR3 sequences, just over 70% of them seen only once. CDR1 and CDR2 from the germline V gene are SEHNR and FQNEAQ (reference sequence). The CDR3 has 15 residues. The V segment lost 1 base and the J segment 7 bases; nucleotides outside the gene matches: 9. Comments on this clonotype: What it binds is unknown.

This receptor was taken from a human donor with aplastic anemia. The V call is TRBV7-9, the J call TRBJ2-5; 7 nucleotides agree with TRBD1. The sequenced material came from sorted CD4+, CD8+, or CD8+CD57+ T cells (not recorded which) from PBMCs. CDR3: CASSLEGKGAGTQYF. As DNA, the CDR3 is TGTGCCAGCAGCTTAGAAGGAAAGGGGGCCGGGACCCAGTACTTC.